The 32 T cell receptor beta chains below come from one sample, sequenced in a study of blood T cell repertoires in COVID-19. Here immunoSEQ multiplex PCR was the method, and the copy in TCRdb shows in-frame clones only, minus some. Seen here are about 120,000 clones, around 89% observed once, and the top ten hold about 1.5%. Sequencing used peripheral blood. The receptors originated from a human donor in a cohort sampled during active COVID-19.

As regards this clone: A junction end diverges from the germline sequence, so it may reflect a read error. The chain carries TRBV2 and TRBJ1-4, with 9 bases that match TRBD1. Germline CDR1 SNHLY, CDR2 FYNNEI. The CDR3 is 15 residues long. The CDR3 spells CASTDRGLTTEKLFF. DNA for the CDR3: TGTGCCAGCACGGACAGGGGACTCACTACTGAAAAACTGTTTTTT.

V and J are TRBV27 and TRBJ2-5, with D possibly being TRBD2 (6 bases). V was trimmed by 2 bases and J by 5 bases, leaving 12 bases between them. CDR1 and CDR2 (germline): MNHEY, SMNVEV (reference sequence). The CDR3 runs 14 residues. CDR3 sequence: CASSLEGDLETQYF. In DNA, the CDR3 is TGTGCCAGCAGTTTAGAAGGGGACTTGGAGACCCAGTACTTC.

The chain employs TRBV19 and TRBJ1-2, with D maybe TRBD1 (6 bases). V was clipped by 2 bases and J by 3 bases, with 13 bases between them. The germline V gene has CDR1 LNHDA and CDR2 SQIVND (reference sequence). The length of the CDR3 is 15 residues. The CDR3 loop is CASSIQTGSYYGYTF. For the CDR3, the DNA is TGTGCCAGTAGTATACAAACAGGGAGTTACTATGGCTACACCTTC.

This chain uses TRBV25-1 with TRBJ2-1, with D possibly matching TRBD1 (5 bases). V lost 7 bases and J lost 5, with 18 bases in between. This CDR3 contains 15 residues. Germline values: CDR1 MGHDK, CDR2 SYGVNS. Written as DNA, the CDR3 is TGTGCCAGCACAGGGATCCATCCTATCAACAATGAGCAGTTCTTC. It specifies CASTGIHPINNEQFF. Combining the CDR3 with reference TRBV25-1 and TRBJ2-1 gives the whole variable domain EADIYQTPRYLVIGTGKKITLECSQTMGHDKMYWYQQDPGMELHLIHYSYGVNSTEKGDLSSESTVSRIRTEHFPLTLESARPSHTSQYLCASTGIHPINNEQFFGPGTRLTVL.

The chain carries TRBV3-1 (or the pseudogene TRBV3-2) and TRBJ2-5; possibly TRBD1 for D (8 bases). Per germline, CDR1 LGHDT and CDR2 YNNKEL (reference sequence). The V and J ends lost 5 bases and 4 bases respectively, with 11 bases between them. There are 13 residues in the CDR3. The CDR3, as DNA: TGTGCCAGCAGCAACAGGGGGGGAGAGACCCAGTACTTC. Translated: CASSNRGGETQYF.

J is TRBJ2-7 and V is TRBV10-3; 7 bases are a match to TRBD1. The V gene end was trimmed by 4 bases and the J gene end by 3 bases; junction bases not matched to a gene: 9. The CDR3 extends over 15 amino acids. Per germline, CDR1 ENHRY and CDR2 SYGVKD. In DNA, the CDR3 is TGTGCCATCAGTGGAGGGACAGTCGGTGGCTACGAGCAGTACTTC. Protein sequence: CAISGGTVGGYEQYF.

V and J are TRBV14 and TRBJ2-1, with 7 bases that match TRBD2. Germline CDR1 reads SGHDN; CDR2 reads FVKESK. The CDR3 has 17 residues. V shed 0 bases and J 3 bases; nucleotides not matched to a gene: 8. The CDR3: CASSQDWQGLLYNEQFF. The DNA of the CDR3 is TGTGCCAGCAGCCAAGATTGGCAGGGACTACTCTACAATGAGCAGTTCTTC.

V is TRBV5-1 and J is TRBJ2-5; tentatively, D is TRBD2 (5 bases). CDR1 is SGHRS, CDR2 YFSETQ, per germline. The V and J ends lost 3 bases and 3 bases respectively, with 9 bases between them. The CDR3 runs to 13 residues. CDR3 nucleotides: TGCGCCAGCAGCTCGGACGGGAAAGAGACCCAGTACTTC. This codes for CASSSDGKETQYF. The full variable domain, its missing parts supplied by reference TRBV5-1 and TRBJ2-5, is KAGVTQTPRYLIKTRGQQVTLSCSPISGHRSVSWYQQTPGQGLQFLFEYFSETQRNKGNFPGRFSGRQFSNSRSEMNVSTLELGDSALYLCASSSDGKETQYFGPGTRLLVL.

The gene calls are TRBV5-1 and TRBJ2-7; 8 bases are shared with TRBD2. From germline, CDR1 is SGHRS and CDR2 YFSETQ. This CDR3 region has 14 residues. Unmatched junction bases numbered 5, after V lost 6 bases and J lost 0 bases. The CDR3 region is CASKPGLGSYEQYF. In DNA, the CDR3 is TGCGCCAGCAAGCCGGGACTAGGCTCCTACGAGCAGTACTTC.

The genes are TRBV7-2 and TRBJ1-5, with D perhaps TRBD1 (6 bases). The germline V and J ends were trimmed by 4 bases and 6 bases, with 13 bases remaining between them. This CDR3 region has 14 residues. Germline loops: CDR1 SGHTA, CDR2 FQGNSA. CDR3 sequence reads: CASSSPTGSQPQHF. The CDR3 DNA follows: TGTGCCAGCAGCTCTCCGACAGGTTCTCAGCCCCAGCATTTT.

The chain is built from TRBV5-1 and TRBJ2-7; 7 nucleotides align to TRBD1. The CDR3 is made up of 16 amino acids. The germline V gene has CDR1 SGHRS and CDR2 YFSETQ. J lost 2 bases, V lost 6 bases, and 14 bases had no gene match. CDR3 DNA sequence: TGCGCCAGCAAACGAGGCCGGGACAGTGTAACCTACGAGCAGTACTTC. Amino acids: CASKRGRDSVTYEQYF.

The V call is TRBV19, the J call TRBJ2-4; D is perhaps TRBD1 (5 bases). The germline V and J ends were trimmed by 4 bases and 5 bases, with 15 bases remaining between them. Per germline, CDR1 LNHDA and CDR2 SQIVND (reference sequence). The CDR3 spans 15 residues. CDR3 amino acids: CASSRVRDLENIQYF. In DNA, the CDR3 is TGTGCCAGTAGTAGGGTCAGGGATTTAGAAAACATTCAGTACTTC. Full variable domain (rest looked up from reference TRBV19 and TRBJ2-4): DGGITQSPKYLFRKEGQNVTLSCEQNLNHDAMYWYRQDPGQGLRLIYYSQIVNDFQKGDIAEGYSVSREKKESFPLTVTSAQKNPTAFYLCASSRVRDLENIQYFGAGTRLSVL.

This rearrangement joins TRBV7-9 to TRBJ2-1; D remains ambiguous. Trimming stripped 2 bases from V and 8 bases from J, with 13 bases between. The CDR3 has 14 residues. Germline CDR1 SEHNR, CDR2 FQNEAQ (reference sequence). The DNA of the CDR3 is TGTGCCAGCAGCTTATCTCAGGTCATCGATGAGCAGTTCTTC. This encodes CASSLSQVIDEQFF.

This sequence joins TRBV6-5 and TRBJ2-3, with 10 bases matching TRBD2. CDR3 length equals 15 residues. Trimming at V came to 10 bases and at J to 3 bases, leaving 10 bases not matched to a gene. From germline, CDR1 is MNHEY and CDR2 SVGAGI. The DNA for the CDR3 is TGTGCCACCTCCGTTGTTAGCGGGAGGACAGATACGCAGTATTTT. Translation: CATSVVSGRTDTQYF.

V is TRBV7-9 and J is TRBJ2-5, with 7 bases that match TRBD1. From germline, CDR1 is SEHNR and CDR2 FQNEAQ (reference sequence). Trimming took 1 base from V and 4 from J; bases not matched to a gene: 3. This CDR3 spans 14 amino acids. The CDR3 region is CASSLGTGRETQYF. In nucleotides, the CDR3 is TGTGCCAGCAGCTTAGGGACAGGCCGAGAGACCCAGTACTTC.

This clone appeared a single time. This rearrangement joins TRBV2 to TRBJ1-1; D not certain. Trimming left V 6 bases short and J 1 base short, with 9 bases between. This CDR3 comprises 13 residues. Germline-derived CDR1 and CDR2 are SNHLY and FYNNEI. CDR3 residues: CASRETENTEAFF. The CDR3 DNA reads as TGTGCCAGCAGAGAAACAGAGAACACTGAAGCTTTCTTT.

The gene calls are TRBV2 and TRBJ1-6; 9 bases are a match to TRBD1. The CDR3 has 15 residues. CDR1 and CDR2 (germline): SNHLY, FYNNEI. V lost 5 bases and J lost 6; bases outside the gene matches: 5. DNA for the CDR3: TGTGCCAGCAGTAGACAGGGGGGAAGTAATTCACCCCTCCACTTT. Residues: CASSRQGGSNSPLHF.

V usage is TRBV6-5 and J usage is TRBJ1-5; D is unclear. The V gene lost 5 bases and the J gene lost 7 bases, with 12 bases spanning the gap. Germline values: CDR1 MNHEY, CDR2 SVGAGI. CDR3 length: 13 residues. The CDR3 DNA reads as TGTGCCAGCAGTACGAGAAAGAACCAGCCCCAGCATTTT. Its protein product is CASSTRKNQPQHF.

The chain uses TRBV2 and TRBJ2-1; D is undetermined. The CDR3 consists of 13 residues. Germline assignment: CDR1 SNHLY and CDR2 FYNNEI. V was shortened by 3 bases and J by 8 bases, with 11 bases between the two germline ends. CDR3 sequence: CASSDAAIHEQFF. In nucleotides, the CDR3 is TGTGCCAGCAGTGACGCCGCTATTCATGAGCAGTTCTTC.

The J gene is TRBJ2-1, the V gene TRBV24-1; 9 bases agree with TRBD2. CDR1 is KGHDR, CDR2 SFDVKD, per germline. The CDR3 sequence is 16 residues long. The ends lost 4 bases at V and 0 bases at J; junction bases unmatched: 3. CDR3 amino acids: CATSEISGGSYNEQFF. CDR3 bases: TGTGCCACCAGTGAAATTAGCGGGGGCTCCTACAATGAGCAGTTCTTC.

The CDR3: CASSPQGALFNGYTF. CDR3 coding DNA: TGTGCCAGCAGTCCTCAGGGGGCGCTCTTCAATGGCTACACCTTC. The chain combines TRBV28 with TRBJ1-2; 8 positions match TRBD1. The V gene end was trimmed by 5 bases and the J gene end by 6 bases; junction bases not matched to a gene: 11. Germline loops: CDR1 MDHEN, CDR2 SYDVKM. There are 15 residues in the CDR3.

V is TRBV10-1 and J is TRBJ2-1; 8 bases line up with TRBD2. V lost 2 bases, J lost 7 bases, and 4 bases stayed unmatched. This CDR3 is 14 amino acids long. Germline-derived CDR1 and CDR2 are WNHNN and SYGVQD (reference sequence). The CDR3 reads CASSERGGLNEQFF. CDR3 bases: TGCGCCAGCAGTGAGCGGGGGGGCCTGAATGAGCAGTTCTTC.

This clone was found once. V and J are TRBV2 and TRBJ2-5; D might be TRBD2 (7 bases). Germline CDR1 reads SNHLY; CDR2 reads FYNNEI. This CDR3 has 13 residues. Trimming removed 7 bases at V and 4 bases at J, with 13 bases between. The CDR3 loop is CASILGGAETQYF. CDR3 nucleotide sequence: TGTGCCAGCATCTTGGGGGGGGCAGAGACCCAGTACTTC.

This clone has just one count. J is TRBJ2-3 and V is TRBV11-2, with D possibly matching TRBD1 (6 bases). Germline V gene data show CDR1 as SGHAT and CDR2 as FQNNGV. The CDR3 has 16 residues. Trimming stripped 3 bases from V and 2 bases from J, with 15 bases between. The CDR3 reads CASSLGPLGATDTQYF. The CDR3 nucleotides are TGTGCCAGCAGCTTGGGGCCCCTGGGGGCCACAGATACGCAGTATTTT.

This clone appeared a single time. This chain uses TRBV6-6 with TRBJ1-1; D remains unclear. The CDR3 consists of 14 residues. Trimming cost V 2 bases and J 1 base, with 8 bases left between them. Germline V CDR1 and CDR2: MNHNY, SVGAGI (reference sequence). CDR3 in DNA: TGTGCCAGCAGTTACGGAACAGAGAACACTGAAGCTTTCTTT. Its protein product is CASSYGTENTEAFF.

The V call is TRBV4-1, the J call TRBJ2-7; TRBD2 might be the D (6 bases). The CDR3 is 16 residues long. Trimming cost V 4 bases and J 2 bases, with 18 bases left between them. Germline V gene sequence: CDR1 MGHRA, CDR2 YSYEKL. In DNA, the CDR3 is TGCGCCAGCAGCCTTACTGGGGGGACTGAAGCCTACGAGCAGTACTTC. Amino acid sequence: CASSLTGGTEAYEQYF.

The chain links TRBV2 to TRBJ2-7, with 11 bases lining up with TRBD2. This CDR3 is built from 14 residues. V lost 7 bases, J lost 0 bases, and 2 bases stayed unmatched. The germline V gene has CDR1 SNHLY and CDR2 FYNNEI. The CDR3 DNA reads TGTGCCAGCACGACTAGCGGGACCTCCTACGAGCAGTACTTC. Protein: CASTTSGTSYEQYF.

V is TRBV28 and J is TRBJ1-6; 10 bases are shared with TRBD1. The CDR3 length is 15 residues. J gave up 8 bases and V 2 bases, and 3 bases lay outside the gene matches. Per germline, CDR1 MDHEN and CDR2 SYDVKM. The CDR3 loop reads CASSLAGTGDSPLHF. In nucleotides, the CDR3 is TGTGCCAGCAGTTTAGCCGGGACAGGGGATTCACCCCTCCACTTT.

This clone showed up just once. The chain joins TRBV9 to TRBJ2-3, with 11 bases fitting TRBD2. The length of the CDR3 is 16 residues. Per the germline V gene, CDR1 is SGDLS and CDR2 is YYNGEE. The V gene end was trimmed by 4 bases and the J gene end by 1 base; junction bases not matched to a gene: 5. CDR3 residues: CASSSLAGGGTDTQYF. In nucleotides, the CDR3 is TGTGCCAGCAGCTCTCTAGCGGGAGGTGGCACAGATACGCAGTATTTT.

With respect to this clone: Sequence at one end of the junction differs from germline and may be a read error. The CDR3 is CAGSVGRTSSTDTQYF. The CDR3 DNA follows: TGTGCCGGCAGTGTGGGGAGGACTAGCAGCACAGATACGCAGTATTTT. V gene TRBV25-1 combines with J gene TRBJ2-3, with 8 bases matching TRBD2. Germline lookup yields CDR1 MGHDK and CDR2 SYGVNS. The CDR3 runs 16 residues.

The chain combines TRBV28 with TRBJ2-5; 9 bases fit TRBD2. After removal of 6 bases from V and 0 bases from J, the junction contained 5 bases not matched to a gene. Germline CDR1 reads MDHEN; CDR2 reads SYDVKM. The CDR3 consists of 15 residues. CDR3 coding DNA: TGTGCCAGCAGAACCGGGACTAGCAACCAAGAGACCCAGTACTTC. The encoded protein is CASRTGTSNQETQYF.

J is TRBJ2-1 and V is TRBV6-1; D is undetermined. The CDR3 consists of 12 residues. Deletions cut 0 bases from V and 10 bases from J, with 7 bases between. Per germline, CDR1 MNHNS and CDR2 SASEGT. The CDR3 DNA is TGTGCCAGCAGTGAAGCTGGAGTGGAGCAGTTCTTC. As protein: CASSEAGVEQFF.